These 24 T cell receptor beta chains came from one sample sequenced in a study of cytomegalovirus exposure and HLA in healthy donors. PCR employed 60 Vbeta and 13 Jbeta primers. Assay used: immunoSEQ multiplex PCR; TCRdb lists only in-frame clones, some missing. The table includes about 200,000 clones, about three quarters detected once. The material sequenced was PBMCs. The receptors were sampled from a man younger than 35 in good health and CMV-seronegative.

J is TRBJ2-1 and V is TRBV7-9; TRBD2 matches 11 bases. Germline V gene lookup returns CDR1 SEHNR and CDR2 FQNEAQ (reference sequence). The CDR3 runs to 15 residues. Losses at the gene ends were 1 base for V and 6 bases for J; bases not matched to a gene: 2. The CDR3: CASSLVSGGANEQFF. CDR3 bases: TGTGCCAGCAGCTTAGTTAGCGGGGGGGCCAATGAGCAGTTCTTC.

This clone was seen only once. V usage is TRBV7-9 and J usage is TRBJ2-7; D may be TRBD2 (6 bases). V lost 2 bases and J lost 7, with 15 bases in between. CDR3 length: 14 residues. CDR1 and CDR2 from the germline V gene are SEHNR and FQNEAQ (reference sequence). The chain's CDR3 is CASSLSSLASEQYF. DNA for the CDR3: TGTGCCAGCAGCTTAAGTTCCCTAGCGAGTGAGCAGTACTTC.

This chain joins TRBV7-6 and TRBJ2-2; 11 nucleotides align to TRBD2. This CDR3 has 17 amino acids. Germline V gives CDR1 SGHVS, CDR2 FNYEAQ. V dropped 1 base and J dropped 5; count of bases not matched to a gene: 6. The CDR3 nucleotides are TGTGCCAGCAGCTTAGAACTAGCGGGAGCGGGGACCGGGGAGCTGTTTTTT. Translated, it gives CASSLELAGAGTGELFF. The full variable domain, its missing parts supplied by reference TRBV7-6 and TRBJ2-2, is GAGVSQSPRYKVTKRGQDVALRCDPISGHVSLYWYRQALGQGPEFLTYFNYEAQQDKSGLPNDRFSAERPEGSISTLTIQRTEQRDSAMYRCASSLELAGAGTGELFFGEGSRLTVL.

The rearrangement joins TRBV9 to TRBJ2-2; D possibly corresponds to TRBD1 (6 bases). This CDR3 spans 14 amino acids. The ends were cut back, 7 bases at V and 5 bases at J, with 15 bases in the middle. Germline V gene sequence: CDR1 SGDLS, CDR2 YYNGEE. This CDR3 is CASSGTLGTGELFF. As DNA, the CDR3 is TGTGCCAGCTCCGGGACACTAGGAACCGGGGAGCTGTTTTTT. The variable domain in full, completed from reference TRBV9 and TRBJ2-2, reads DSGVTQTPKHLITATGQRVTLRCSPRSGDLSVYWYQQSLDQGLQFLIQYYNGEERAKGNILERFSAQQFPDLHSELNLSSLELGDSALYFCASSGTLGTGELFFGEGSRLTVL.

The chain carries TRBV5-4 and TRBJ2-3, with D uncertain. There are 12 residues in the CDR3. The germline V and J ends were trimmed by 1 base and 4 bases, with 4 bases remaining between them. Germline loops: CDR1 SGHNT, CDR2 YYREEE (reference sequence). CDR3 region: CASSLLSDTQYF. The CDR3 bases are TGTGCCAGCAGCTTGCTTTCAGATACGCAGTATTTT.

The chain combines TRBV7-9 with TRBJ2-3, with D possibly being TRBD2 (5 bases). CDR1 is SEHNR, CDR2 FQNEAQ, per germline (reference sequence). CDR3 size: 15 residues. V lost 4 bases and J 2 bases, leaving 13 bases between the germline ends. The CDR3 is CASSSTRGHTDTQYF. CDR3 DNA: TGTGCCAGCAGCTCGACGAGAGGGCACACAGATACGCAGTATTTT.

V is TRBV5-6 and J is TRBJ2-1; the match to TRBD1 covers 10 bases. The CDR3 covers 16 residues. Germline CDR1 and CDR2: SGHDT and YYEEEE. With V trimmed by 4 bases and J by 8 bases, 12 bases remained unmatched. For the CDR3, the DNA is TGTGCCAGCAGCGATCCGGGACAGGGGAGTTTGGATGAGCAGTTCTTC. It yields the protein CASSDPGQGSLDEQFF.

V and J are TRBV6-6 and TRBJ1-2; 12 bases fit TRBD1. CDR3 length: 15 residues. Germline CDR1 MNHNY, CDR2 SVGAGI (reference sequence). With V trimmed by 4 bases and J by 8 bases, 8 bases remained unmatched. CDR3: CASSSPGQGAGGYTF. The CDR3 DNA follows: TGTGCCAGCAGTTCTCCGGGACAGGGGGCCGGGGGCTACACCTTC.

The chain employs TRBV2 and TRBJ2-1, with TRBD1 matching 7 bases. The CDR3 has 16 amino acids. From germline, CDR1 is SNHLY and CDR2 FYNNEI. V shed 6 bases and J 5 bases; nucleotides not matched to a gene: 13. The CDR3 is CASSNGPGTENNEQFF. The CDR3 region has the DNA TGTGCCAGCAGCAATGGCCCGGGGACAGAAAACAATGAGCAGTTCTTC.

V and J are TRBV6-5 and TRBJ2-7, with 8 bases aligning to TRBD2. The V gene's germline CDR1 is MNHEY and CDR2 SVGAGI. This CDR3 has 14 residues. V lost 5 bases, J lost 3 bases, and 6 bases stayed unmatched. The CDR3 nucleotides are TGTGCCAGCAGTCGTACTAGCGGCAGCTACGAGCAGTACTTC. Its protein product is CASSRTSGSYEQYF.

The chain is built from TRBV6-5 and TRBJ1-1; 7 nucleotides agree with TRBD1. Trimming removed 6 bases from V and 4 bases from J; junction bases left unmatched: 5. The CDR3 is made up of 13 amino acids. Per the germline V gene, CDR1 is MNHEY and CDR2 is SVGAGI. The CDR3 nucleotides read TGTGCCAGCAGCAGGCAGGGGGTCACTGAAGCTTTCTTT. It translates to CASSRQGVTEAFF.

This clone has only a few counts. The V gene is TRBV19, the J gene TRBJ1-1; unclear D gene. V lost 3 bases to trimming and J lost 6 bases, with 11 bases between them. Germline loops: CDR1 LNHDA, CDR2 SQIVND (reference sequence). This CDR3 is built from 13 residues. CDR3 DNA sequence: TGTGCCAGTAGTATCTGGGAGGTGGCTGAAGCTTTCTTT. As protein: CASSIWEVAEAFF.

The V and J genes are TRBV19 and TRBJ1-5; no clear D gene. The CDR3 has 18 amino acids. V was cut by 0 bases and J by 5 bases, with 20 bases left in between. CDR1 LNHDA and CDR2 SQIVND come from the germline V gene (reference sequence). CDR3 in amino acids: CASSIDPQRQWLDQPQHF. In DNA, the CDR3 is TGTGCCAGTAGTATAGATCCTCAGAGGCAGTGGCTGGATCAGCCCCAGCATTTT.

The chain links TRBV2 to TRBJ2-2; tentative D call: TRBD2 (5 bases). Trimming cost V 4 bases and J 4 bases, with 13 bases left between them. CDR1 is SNHLY and CDR2 is FYNNEI in the germline V gene. The CDR3 is 15 residues long. CDR3 DNA: TGTGCCAGCAGTGTCACTAGATTAAGCACCGGGGAGCTGTTTTTT. Translation: CASSVTRLSTGELFF.

Written as DNA, the CDR3 is TGTGCCAGCAGCTCCGTAACACCCTCCTACGAGCAGTACTTC. Amino acid sequence: CASSSVTPSYEQYF. The rearrangement links TRBV13 to TRBJ2-7; D call uncertain. The CDR3 has 14 amino acids. The germline gives CDR1 PRHDT, CDR2 FYEKMQ (reference sequence). V shed 4 bases and J shed 0 bases, with 10 bases lying between them.

The genes are TRBV19 and TRBJ2-5; TRBD2 matches at 8 bases. CDR3 length equals 15 residues. Germline lookup yields CDR1 LNHDA and CDR2 SQIVND (reference sequence). V lost 2 bases to trimming and J lost 4 bases; unmatched junction nucleotides: 6. The CDR3 region is CASSIREGLGETQYF. Here the CDR3 DNA reads TGTGCCAGTAGTATACGGGAGGGCCTCGGAGAGACCCAGTACTTC.

V gene TRBV6-4 combines with J gene TRBJ1-1; TRBD1 agrees at 7 bases. The junction had 10 bases not matched to a gene; V was cut back by 2 bases and J by 1 base. This CDR3 is 17 amino acids long. CDR1 MRHNA and CDR2 SNTAGT come from the germline V gene. The CDR3 DNA follows: TGTGCCAGCAGTGACCCCAGACAGGGCTCCCCGAACACTGAAGCTTTCTTT. Translated, it gives CASSDPRQGSPNTEAFF.

This chain joins TRBV4-1 and TRBJ1-2; no clear D. Per germline, CDR1 MGHRA and CDR2 YSYEKL. V was cut by 3 bases and J by 6 bases, with 20 bases left in between. The CDR3 has 16 amino acids. In nucleotides, the CDR3 is TGCGCCAGCAGCCATGACCCGGGTATTGTTGAGAATGGCTACACCTTC. Amino acids: CASSHDPGIVENGYTF.

This clone was detected only once. This chain uses TRBV15 with TRBJ2-7; perhaps TRBD1 as D (5 bases). CDR3 length equals 16 residues. Germline lookup yields CDR1 LNHNV and CDR2 YYDKDF (reference sequence). The V end lost 5 bases, the J end lost 0 bases, and 17 bases lay between the germline ends. The CDR3 bases are TGTGCCACCAGCCCGAAAGGGGATCACGACTCCTACGAGCAGTACTTC. It encodes CATSPKGDHDSYEQYF.

The genes are TRBV28 and TRBJ2-1; D is uncertain. The CDR3 spans 16 residues. The V and J ends lost 3 bases and 0 bases respectively, with 12 bases between them. Germline lookup yields CDR1 MDHEN and CDR2 SYDVKM. CDR3 residues: CASSLLSVSSYNEQFF. The CDR3, as DNA: TGTGCCAGCAGTTTGTTAAGCGTCAGCTCCTACAATGAGCAGTTCTTC.

V gene TRBV19 combines with J gene TRBJ2-3, with 7 bases identical to TRBD2. The CDR3 is made up of 15 amino acids. CDR1 LNHDA and CDR2 SQIVND come from the germline V gene (reference sequence). Trimming cost V 6 bases and J 6 bases; bases outside gene matches: 12. This CDR3 is CASRTRGSGTDTQYF. The DNA of the CDR3 is TGTGCCAGTAGAACCCGGGGGAGCGGGACCGATACGCAGTATTTT.

Notes on this clone: Germline and junction disagree at one end, which may indicate a read error. The gene calls are TRBV7-9 and TRBJ1-2, with unresolved D. The CDR3 totals 18 residues. Germline V CDR1 and CDR2: SEHNR, FQNEAQ (reference sequence). CDR3 protein: CSSSPPLWSTRVFYGYTF. The CDR3 nucleotides read TGTTCCAGCAGCCCCCCTCTTTGGAGTACCCGGGTATTCTATGGCTACACCTTC.

This chain connects TRBV7-2 to TRBJ2-6, with 9 bases identical to TRBD1. V lost 4 bases to trimming and J lost 2 bases; unmatched junction nucleotides: 3. CDR3 length equals 16 residues. The germline V gene encodes CDR1 SGHTA and CDR2 FQGNSA. The CDR3 DNA sequence: TGTGCCAGCAGCTGGACAGGGGTAGCTGGGGCCAACGTCCTGACTTTC. This encodes CASSWTGVAGANVLTF.

This clone appeared a single time. The V and J genes are TRBV18 and TRBJ2-7; TRBD2 aligns across 11 bases. Per the germline V gene, CDR1 is KGHSH and CDR2 is LQKENI. The CDR3 is 16 amino acids. Germline trimming cut 3 bases from V and 0 bases from J; bases unmatched to any gene: 4. CDR3 sequence: CASSPPGTSGSYEQYF. DNA for the CDR3: TGTGCCAGCTCACCCCCGGGGACTAGCGGCTCCTACGAGCAGTACTTC.